Many counts were recorded for the clone carrying this T cell receptor beta chain. Its antigen is unidentified. Amplification of TCR beta CDR3 regions used RNA as the template. The TCR CDR3 was amplified in a first-round RT-PCR using the HTBI primer set. Via MiXCR, TCRdb re-called the multiplex PCR reads, giving one row per CDR3 protein. The data show approximately 300,000 distinct CDR3 sequences, around 17% seen once. The data belong to a study of T cells in Graves' hyperthyroidism and ophthalmopathy. Notes on the study in general: Blood also contained most expanded thyroid clonotypes above 0.001.

Sequences were obtained from blood. This TCR derives from a man younger than 40 with Graves' hyperthyroidism.

The CDR3 loop reads CAWREGSVGEQYF. The CDR3 region has the DNA TGTGCCTGGAGGGAAGGATCGGTAGGGGAGCAGTACTTC. The gene calls are TRBV30 and TRBJ2-7; D is undetermined. The CDR3 totals 13 residues. Trimming left V 3 bases short and J 7 bases short, with 16 bases between. CDR1 and CDR2 from the germline V gene are GTSNPN and SVGIG (reference sequence).